The next 8 T cell receptor beta chains were all read from a single sample in a study of metastatic and nonmetastatic thyroid tumors. With MiXCR, TCRdb called clones anew from the PCR reads. The sample consists of about 35,000 clones, about 30% of them appearing once. No patient received treatment before thyroid surgery. The sequenced sample consisted of tumor tissue. The receptors derive from a female donor with papillary thyroid cancer or a benign thyroid nodule (not recorded which). Some clones in this sample may be carry-over from other donors' samples.

The chain uses TRBV28 and TRBJ2-7; D is possibly TRBD2 (5 bases). The V end was cut by 7 bases, the J end by 1 base, with 14 bases between. Germline CDR1 and CDR2: MDHEN and SYDVKM. This CDR3 region has 14 residues. CDR3 bases: TGTGCCAGCACTAAAGCACTAGGATCCTACGAGCAGTACTTC. Amino acid sequence: CASTKALGSYEQYF. The complete variable domain, with remaining parts taken from reference TRBV28 and TRBJ2-7, reads DVKVTQSSRYLVKRTGEKVFLECVQDMDHENMFWYRQDPGLGLRLIYFSYDVKMKEKGDIPEGYSVSREKKERFSLILESASTNQTSMYLCASTKALGSYEQYFGPGTRLTVT.

V gene TRBV6-2 or TRBV6-3 combines with J gene TRBJ2-5; 9 bases are shared with TRBD2. Losses at the gene ends were 3 bases for V and 0 bases for J; bases not matched to a gene: 5. This CDR3 is 16 amino acids long. From germline, CDR1 is MNHEY and CDR2 SVGEGT. In DNA form, the CDR3 reads TGTGCCAGCAGTTATTTAGCGGGAGCGTACCAAGAGACCCAGTACTTC. Its protein product is CASSYLAGAYQETQYF.

The table lists this clone with many counts. The chain couples TRBV6-1 to TRBJ1-2; possible D gene TRBD1, 6 bases. CDR3 length: 13 amino acids. Trimming shortened V by 8 bases and J by 7 bases, and 17 bases separated the two germline ends. The V gene's germline CDR1 is MNHNS and CDR2 SASEGT. CDR3 nucleotide sequence: TGTGCCAGCGGGCTGGACAGTGGGGCTGGCTACACCTTC. Protein sequence: CASGLDSGAGYTF.

This chain links TRBV19 with TRBJ2-7, with 10 nucleotides matching TRBD1. The CDR3 runs to 13 residues. Germline V gene lookup returns CDR1 LNHDA and CDR2 SQIVND (reference sequence). The J segment lost 3 bases and the V segment lost 10 bases, leaving 6 bases of the junction unmatched. Here the CDR3 reads CATSGQGLYEQYF. The CDR3 nucleotides are TGTGCCACCTCGGGACAGGGGCTCTACGAGCAGTACTTC.

This chain links TRBV28 with TRBJ2-4; D gene ambiguous. This CDR3 contains 13 residues. Per the germline V gene, CDR1 is MDHEN and CDR2 is SYDVKM. Trimming cost V 2 bases and J 6 bases, with 8 bases left between them. Here the CDR3 DNA reads TGTGCCAGCAGTTTAGAAGATTTAAACATTCAGTACTTC. Residues: CASSLEDLNIQYF.

This clone was observed a few times. V gene TRBV10-1 combines with J gene TRBJ2-2; D is undetermined. Trimming took 2 bases from V and 3 from J, leaving 7 bases between them. The CDR3 spans 14 residues. Looked up from germline, CDR1 is WNHNN and CDR2 is SYGVQD (reference sequence). CDR3 bases: TGCGCCAGCAGTGAGAGACCGGACACCGGGGAGCTGTTTTTT. Amino acids: CASSERPDTGELFF.

This clone is termed large. The J gene is TRBJ1-4, the V gene TRBV6-5; D is perhaps TRBD1 (6 bases). Germline-derived CDR1 and CDR2 are MNHEY and SVGAGI. The V gene lost 0 bases and the J gene lost 10 bases, with 9 bases spanning the gap. The CDR3 covers 13 residues. The CDR3, as DNA: TGTGCCAGCAGTTACTCGACAGGTGGAAAACTGTTTTTT. Translating gives CASSYSTGGKLFF.

The chain uses TRBV20-1 and TRBJ1-2, with D unclear. This CDR3 has 15 residues. The ends were cut back, 0 bases at V and 4 bases at J, with 15 bases in the middle. The germline V gene encodes CDR1 DFQATT and CDR2 SNEGSKA (reference sequence). CDR3 amino acids: CSARDRGSEPYGYTF. For the CDR3, the DNA is TGCAGTGCTAGAGATAGAGGGTCGGAACCCTATGGCTACACCTTC.